Each of the 28 T cell receptor beta chains below was sequenced from the same sample in a study of T-cell reconstitution after alpha-beta-depleted transplantation in children. The TCRbeta library incorporated unique molecular identifiers. TCRdb reprocessed the PCR reads with MiXCR, giving one entry per CDR3 protein. The sample has around 340,000 distinct CDR3 sequences, roughly 15% seen once. The sample in question was PBMCs, obtained from the stem cell graft. The receptor source for this set is a human donor who donated a stem cell graft to a child with Fanconi anemia.

This clonotype was picked up a small number of times. The genes are TRBV20-1 and TRBJ1-1, with TRBD1 matching 7 bases. This CDR3 region has 14 residues. Trimming took 1 base from V and 3 from J; bases not matched to a gene: 5. Germline V lookup: CDR1 DFQATT, CDR2 SNEGSKA (reference sequence). The CDR3: CSARVGRGDTEAFF. In DNA form, the CDR3 reads TGCAGTGCTAGAGTCGGCAGGGGGGACACTGAAGCTTTCTTT.

This clonotype was seen at least ten times. This chain uses TRBV7-9 with TRBJ1-3; no firm D call. CDR3 length: 16 residues. V was trimmed by 5 bases and J by 0 bases, leaving 14 bases between them. Looked up from germline, CDR1 is SEHNR and CDR2 is FQNEAQ (reference sequence). CDR3 bases: TGTGCCAGCAGCCGAATGAGACTGCTCTCTGGAAACACCATATATTTT. Translation: CASSRMRLLSGNTIYF.

This clonotype was seen more than once but under ten times. J is TRBJ1-5 and V is TRBV18; unclear D gene. Trimming cost V 1 base and J 5 bases, with 6 bases left between them. Germline loops: CDR1 KGHSH, CDR2 LQKENI. The CDR3 runs to 13 residues. The CDR3 loop reads CASSPQKDQPQHF. For the CDR3, the DNA is TGTGCCAGCTCACCACAGAAGGATCAGCCCCAGCATTTT.

This clonotype was seen a few times. The chain joins TRBV4-3 to TRBJ2-2; TRBD1 or TRBD2 may be the D gene (5 bases each). Trimming took 0 bases from V and 6 from J, leaving 14 bases between them. Germline CDR1 and CDR2: LGHNA and YSLEER. CDR3 length: 16 amino acids. In DNA form, the CDR3 reads TGCGCCAGCAGCCAAGATCGAAACAGGAGGTCCGGGGAGCTGTTTTTT. It specifies CASSQDRNRRSGELFF.

This clonotype was observed a handful of times. V usage is TRBV13 and J usage is TRBJ2-3, with D possibly TRBD2 on 5 matching bases. In germline, CDR1 is PRHDT, CDR2 FYEKMQ (reference sequence). CDR3 length equals 14 residues. Deletions cut 5 bases from V and 4 bases from J, with 13 bases between. CDR3 residues: CASSPGESPDTQYF. The DNA of the CDR3 is TGTGCCAGCAGCCCCGGGGAGTCCCCAGATACGCAGTATTTT.

This clonotype was seen at least ten times. This chain connects TRBV4-3 to TRBJ2-3; the match to TRBD2 covers 9 bases. V was clipped by 0 bases and J by 4 bases; unmatched bases: 5. The CDR3 sequence is 16 residues long. Germline V gene sequence: CDR1 LGHNA, CDR2 YSLEER. DNA of the CDR3: TGCGCCAGCAGCCAAGATTTAGGCGGGGGGGCAGATACGCAGTATTTT. Translated, it gives CASSQDLGGGADTQYF.

Ten or more counts support this clonotype. The gene calls are TRBV12-3 or TRBV12-4 and TRBJ2-3, with 9 bases that match TRBD2. CDR3 length: 18 amino acids. J lost 2 bases, V lost 6 bases, and 15 bases had no gene match. CDR3 nucleotide sequence: TGTGCCAGCAGCCAGCTAAGGGGCGGGGGGGCATACACAGATACGCAGTATTTT. Protein product: CASSQLRGGGAYTDTQYF.

This clonotype was recorded many times. This chain connects TRBV9 to TRBJ2-3; D might be TRBD2 (6 bases). Germline CDR1 and CDR2: SGDLS and YYNGEE. This CDR3 is 14 amino acids long. V lost 3 bases and J lost 4, with 12 bases in between. The CDR3 DNA reads TGTGCCAGCAGCGCCGTTAGCGGTGCAGATACGCAGTATTTT. Translation: CASSAVSGADTQYF.

The sample holds one count of this clonotype. One end of the junction fails to match germline, which may point to a read error. This chain connects TRBV5-1 to TRBJ1-1; no definite D call. This CDR3 is built from 13 residues. Germline V lookup: CDR1 SGHRS, CDR2 YFSETQ. The CDR3, as DNA: TGCACCAGCAGCTCGGCCCCGAACACTGAAGCTTTCTTT. Its protein is CTSSSAPNTEAFF.

The chain carries TRBV10-3 and TRBJ2-4, with 7 nucleotides matching TRBD1. Germline V gives CDR1 ENHRY, CDR2 SYGVKD. The V gene end was trimmed by 6 bases and the J gene end by 0 bases; junction bases not matched to a gene: 11. CDR3 length: 17 amino acids. For the CDR3, the DNA is TGTGCCATCAGCCAATCCCTACAGGGGCTAGCCAAAAACATTCAGTACTTC. This encodes CAISQSLQGLAKNIQYF.

The V gene is TRBV20-1, the J gene TRBJ1-2, with unresolved D. The germline V gene encodes CDR1 DFQATT and CDR2 SNEGSKA (reference sequence). Between the trimmed V and J ends, which lost 0 bases and 2 bases, there was a span of 7 bases. The CDR3 covers 13 residues. CDR3 residues: CSARDGQNYGYTF. The DNA of the CDR3 is TGCAGTGCTAGAGACGGCCAAAACTATGGCTACACCTTC.

This clonotype was counted ten times or more. The chain uses TRBV29-1 and TRBJ2-1; D unclear. The CDR3 runs to 13 residues. CDR1 is SQVTM and CDR2 is ANQGSEA in the germline V gene. With 3 bases removed from V and 6 bases from J, the gap between germline ends came to 12 bases. Here the CDR3 reads CSVELFSTNEQFF. As DNA, the CDR3 is TGCAGCGTTGAGTTATTTAGCACCAATGAGCAGTTCTTC.

This clonotype has a count of ten or more. This sequence joins TRBV12-3 or TRBV12-4 and TRBJ2-7; 12 nucleotides match TRBD1. This CDR3 region has 14 residues. J was trimmed by 7 bases and V by 8 bases; bases with no gene match: 9. As DNA, the CDR3 is TGTGCCAGCGGGCGGGACAGGGGGCTTGGGGAGCAGTACTTC. Translated, it gives CASGRDRGLGEQYF.

The chain has TRBV21-1 and TRBJ2-6; the D call of TRBD1 is as the table states it, not checked on the DNA. TRBV21-1 is termed a pseudogene. The length of the CDR3 is 20 residues. The chain's CDR3 is CASSTQKRWDRVVGANVLTF. CDR3 DNA: TGTGCCAGCAGCACCCAGAAAAGGTGGGACAGGGTGGTTGGGGCCAACGTCCTGACTTTC.

The sample holds many counts of this clonotype. This chain uses TRBV20-1 with TRBJ2-1, with D unresolved. V was clipped by 0 bases and J by 11 bases, with 14 bases between them. CDR3 length: 13 amino acids. Germline CDR1 and CDR2: DFQATT and SNEGSKA (reference sequence). CDR3 in DNA: TGCAGTGCTAGAGATAGGATAGGTCAAAAGCAGTTCTTC. This sequence encodes CSARDRIGQKQFF.

This clonotype was seen at least ten times. This chain connects TRBV30 to TRBJ2-1, with TRBD1 as a possible D gene (6 bases). V lost 6 bases and J lost 6, with 21 bases in between. From germline, CDR1 is GTSNPN and CDR2 SVGIG (reference sequence). The CDR3 is 15 amino acids. CDR3 nucleotide sequence: TGTGCCTGCACCTCCGGGACAACGTCGGCCAATGAGCAGTTCTTC. Protein: CACTSGTTSANEQFF.

This clonotype was observed a few times. The chain uses TRBV11-2 and TRBJ2-3; 8 bases agree with TRBD2. CDR1 SGHAT and CDR2 FQNNGV come from the germline V gene. The CDR3 totals 14 residues. Trimming cost V 5 bases and J 5 bases; bases outside gene matches: 6. CDR3 residues: CASSQAGVVDTQYF. DNA for the CDR3: TGTGCCAGCAGCCAAGCGGGGGTCGTAGATACGCAGTATTTT. Variable domain in full (rest from reference TRBV11-2 and TRBJ2-3): EAGVAQSPRYKIIEKRQSVAFWCNPISGHATLYWYQQILGQGPKLLIQFQNNGVVDDSQLPKDRFSAERLKGVDSTLKIQPAKLEDSAVYLCASSQAGVVDTQYFGPGTRLTVL.

This clonotype has only a few counts. The chain employs TRBV2 and TRBJ1-5; D gene ambiguous. V was shortened by 4 bases and J by 3 bases, with 13 bases between the two germline ends. The CDR3 contains 15 residues. From germline, CDR1 is SNHLY and CDR2 FYNNEI. For the CDR3, the DNA is TGTGCCAGCAGTGCCGATCAGACTGACAATCAGCCCCAGCATTTT. It is translated as CASSADQTDNQPQHF.

The table lists this clonotype with a count of one. This chain uses TRBV7-9 with TRBJ1-1; no reliable D call. Germline V lookup: CDR1 SEHNR, CDR2 FQNEAQ (reference sequence). The ends were cut back, 2 bases at V and 7 bases at J, with 8 bases in the middle. The CDR3 length is 12 residues. The CDR3 region is CASSLLTLEAFF. CDR3 in DNA: TGTGCCAGCAGCTTACTGACACTTGAAGCTTTCTTT.

This clonotype was observed many times. J is TRBJ1-3 and V is TRBV7-2; D gene uncertain. V lost 4 bases to trimming and J lost 2 bases, with 9 bases between them. This CDR3 is built from 14 residues. Germline V lookup: CDR1 SGHTA, CDR2 FQGNSA. CDR3 sequence: CASSYSLPGNTIYF. CDR3 sequence (DNA): TGTGCCAGCAGCTACAGCCTACCTGGAAACACCATATATTTT.

This clonotype appeared a few times. The rearrangement uses TRBV4-3 and TRBJ2-2; the match to TRBD2 covers 11 bases. Germline trimming cut 0 bases from V and 4 bases from J; bases unmatched to any gene: 4. CDR3 size: 17 residues. Germline values: CDR1 LGHNA, CDR2 YSLEER. Here the CDR3 DNA reads TGCGCCAGCAGCCAAGAGCTAGCGGGGGGAGTCACCGGGGAGCTGTTTTTT. Translated, it gives CASSQELAGGVTGELFF.

There are many counts of this clonotype. The chain couples TRBV11-2 to TRBJ1-2, with no clear D. CDR1 and CDR2 from the germline V gene are SGHAT and FQNNGV. The CDR3 runs to 13 residues. Deletions cut 5 bases from V and 2 bases from J, with 9 bases between. The CDR3 sequence: CASSPDKNYGYTF. DNA of the CDR3: TGTGCCAGCAGCCCCGACAAGAACTATGGCTACACCTTC.

This clonotype was observed many times. The chain links TRBV28 to TRBJ2-1; D may be TRBD1 or TRBD2 (5 bases each). The V gene lost 8 bases and the J gene lost 4 bases, with 12 bases spanning the gap. Per the germline V gene, CDR1 is MDHEN and CDR2 is SYDVKM. The CDR3 extends over 13 amino acids. CDR3 region: CASLGVGYNEQFF. In DNA form, the CDR3 reads TGTGCCAGCCTGGGGGTCGGGTACAATGAGCAGTTCTTC.

The gene calls are TRBV12-3 or TRBV12-4 and TRBJ2-2; perhaps TRBD2 as D (5 bases). This CDR3 comprises 15 residues. Trimming removed 5 bases at V and 5 bases at J, with 15 bases between. For the CDR3, the DNA is TGTGCCAGCAGTGGGTGGGCAGGCGGGACCGGGGAGCTGTTTTTT. It yields the protein CASSGWAGGTGELFF.

This clonotype was observed at least ten times. The V gene is TRBV10-3, the J gene TRBJ2-5, with a weak D call TRBD2 (6 bases). The germline V gene encodes CDR1 ENHRY and CDR2 SYGVKD. This CDR3 spans 14 amino acids. Trimming took off 5 bases at V and 3 bases at J, with 13 bases between the two ends. This CDR3 reads CAISRTTREETQYF. CDR3 sequence (DNA): TGTGCCATCAGTCGCACGACTAGAGAAGAGACCCAGTACTTC.

Ten or more counts support this clonotype. The CDR3 bases are TGTGCCAGCAGCTCACCACGACTAGCGGGGGGGCGCCCAGATACGCAGTATTTT. Protein sequence: CASSSPRLAGGRPDTQYF. The chain uses TRBV11-2 and TRBJ2-3; 14 bases are a match to TRBD2. After removal of 4 bases from V and 4 bases from J, the junction contained 10 bases not matched to a gene. Germline loops: CDR1 SGHAT, CDR2 FQNNGV. This CDR3 is 18 amino acids long.

This clonotype has just a few counts. This sequence joins TRBV6-1 and TRBJ2-7; D not resolved. Germline loops: CDR1 MNHNS, CDR2 SASEGT. V gave up 2 bases and J gave up 6 bases, with 11 bases separating them. The CDR3 has 13 amino acids. DNA of the CDR3: TGTGCCAGCAGTGAATCGGTTTTAGTCGAGCAGTACGTC. Translation gives CASSESVLVEQYV.

The V call is TRBV20-1, the J call TRBJ1-1; D possibly corresponds to TRBD1 (6 bases). V was pared by 7 bases and J by 8 bases, with 20 bases between. This CDR3 region has 13 residues. Germline CDR1 is DFQATT and CDR2 is SNEGSKA (reference sequence). The CDR3 bases are TGCAGTGTTCTAGAAGGGGGGTCTAGGGAAGCTTTCTTT. It is translated as CSVLEGGSREAFF.